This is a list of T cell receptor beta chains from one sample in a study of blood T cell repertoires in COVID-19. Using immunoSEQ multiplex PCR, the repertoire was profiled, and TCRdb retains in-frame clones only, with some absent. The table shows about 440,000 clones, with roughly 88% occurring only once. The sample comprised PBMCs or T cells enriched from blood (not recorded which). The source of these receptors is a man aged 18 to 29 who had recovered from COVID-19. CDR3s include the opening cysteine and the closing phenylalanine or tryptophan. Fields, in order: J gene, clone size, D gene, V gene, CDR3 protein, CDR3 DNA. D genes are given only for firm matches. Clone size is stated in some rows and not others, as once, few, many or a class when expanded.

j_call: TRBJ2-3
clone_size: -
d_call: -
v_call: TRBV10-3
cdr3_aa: CAISEGDKVAQYF
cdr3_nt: TGTGCCATCAGTGAAGGAGATAAGGTTGCGCAGTATTTT

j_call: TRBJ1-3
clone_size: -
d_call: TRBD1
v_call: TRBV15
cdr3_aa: CATSRVRTGGHVSGNTIYF
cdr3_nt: TGTGCCACCAGCAGAGTTCGGACAGGGGGGCATGTAAGCGGAAACACCATATATTTT

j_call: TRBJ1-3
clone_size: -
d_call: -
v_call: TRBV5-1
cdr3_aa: CASNPGEFSGNTIYF
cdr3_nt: TGCGCCAGCAACCCAGGGGAGTTCTCTGGAAACACCATATATTTT

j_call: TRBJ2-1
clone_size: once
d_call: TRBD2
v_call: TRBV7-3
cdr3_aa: CASSPTSGRARNEQFF
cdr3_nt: TGTGCCAGCAGCCCGACTAGCGGGAGGGCTCGTAATGAGCAGTTCTTC

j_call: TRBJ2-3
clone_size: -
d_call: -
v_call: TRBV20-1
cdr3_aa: CSASGFAAGTDTQYF
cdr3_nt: TGCAGTGCTAGTGGTTTTGCGGCGGGGACAGATACGCAGTATTTT

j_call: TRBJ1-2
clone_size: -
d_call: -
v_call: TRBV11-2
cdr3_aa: CATHSLVRGTNYGYTF
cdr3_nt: TGTGCCACTCACTCCCTAGTCCGGGGGACTAACTATGGCTACACCTTC

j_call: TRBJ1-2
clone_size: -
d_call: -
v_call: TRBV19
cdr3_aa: CASSEYRAGYTF
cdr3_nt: TGTGCCAGTAGCGAGTACAGGGCTGGCTACACCTTC

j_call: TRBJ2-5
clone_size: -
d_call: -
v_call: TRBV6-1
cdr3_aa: CASSEAVQGTRQYF
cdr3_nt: TGTGCCAGCAGTGAAGCGGTGCAGGGGACACGTCAGTACTTC

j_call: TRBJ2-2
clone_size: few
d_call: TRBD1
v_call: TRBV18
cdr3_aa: CASSRTGTGELFF
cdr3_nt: TGTGCCAGCTCAAGGACAGGGACCGGGGAGCTGTTTTTT

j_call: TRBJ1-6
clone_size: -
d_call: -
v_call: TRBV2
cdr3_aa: CASSAQTGSPLHF
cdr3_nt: TGTGCCAGCAGCGCTCAGACTGGTTCACCCCTCCACTTT

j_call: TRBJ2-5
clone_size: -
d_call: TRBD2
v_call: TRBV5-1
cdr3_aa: CASSLGLAGGGRETQYF
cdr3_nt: TGCGCCAGCAGCTTGGGACTAGCGGGAGGTGGTCGGGAGACCCAGTACTTC

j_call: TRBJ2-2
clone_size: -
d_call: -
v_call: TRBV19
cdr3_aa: CASSIPSKRSNTGELFF
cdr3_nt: TGTGCCAGTAGTATACCGTCGAAGCGGTCGAACACCGGGGAGCTGTTTTTT

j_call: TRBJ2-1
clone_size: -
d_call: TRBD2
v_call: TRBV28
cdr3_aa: CASRLSGSYNEQFF
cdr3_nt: TGTGCCAGCAGGCTTAGCGGGAGCTACAATGAGCAGTTCTTC

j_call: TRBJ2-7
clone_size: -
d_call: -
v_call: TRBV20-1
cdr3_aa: CSAYSHEQYF
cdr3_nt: TGCAGTGCTTATAGCCACGAGCAGTACTTC

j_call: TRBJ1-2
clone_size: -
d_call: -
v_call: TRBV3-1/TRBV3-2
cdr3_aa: CASSPGGHGYTF
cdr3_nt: TGTGCCAGCAGCCCCGGGGGGCACGGCTACACCTTC

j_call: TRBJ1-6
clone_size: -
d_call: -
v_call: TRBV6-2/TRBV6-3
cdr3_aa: CASSPRGDPNSPLHF
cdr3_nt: TGTGCCAGCAGTCCACGGGGGGATCCTAATTCACCCCTCCACTTT

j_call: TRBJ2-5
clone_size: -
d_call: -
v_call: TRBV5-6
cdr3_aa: CASSILTAQETQYF
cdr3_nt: TGTGCCAGCAGTATCCTGACAGCCCAAGAGACCCAGTACTTC

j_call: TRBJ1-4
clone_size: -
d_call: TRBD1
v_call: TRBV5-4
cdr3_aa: CASSGGTGVGSEKLFF
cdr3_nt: TGTGCCAGCAGCGGCGGGACAGGGGTCGGGAGTGAAAAACTGTTTTTT

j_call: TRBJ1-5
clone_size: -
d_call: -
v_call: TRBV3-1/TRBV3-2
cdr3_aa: CASSQQSNQPQHF
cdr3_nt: TGTGCCAGCAGCCAACAGAGCAATCAGCCCCAGCATTTT

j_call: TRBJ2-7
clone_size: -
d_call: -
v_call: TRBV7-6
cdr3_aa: CASSSSSSEQYF
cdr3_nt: TGTGCCAGCAGCTCCTCCTCTAGCGAGCAGTACTTC

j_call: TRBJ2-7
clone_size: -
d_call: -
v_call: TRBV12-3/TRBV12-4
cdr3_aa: CASSHTGEQYF
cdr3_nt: TGTGCCAGCAGCCATACGGGCGAGCAGTACTTC

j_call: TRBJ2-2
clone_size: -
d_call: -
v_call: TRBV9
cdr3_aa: CASSVDQVTGELFF
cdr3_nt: TGTGCCAGCAGCGTAGATCAGGTGACCGGGGAGCTGTTTTTT

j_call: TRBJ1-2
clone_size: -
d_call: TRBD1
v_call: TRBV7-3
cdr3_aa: CASSYTRTGVNGYTF
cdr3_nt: TGTGCCAGCAGCTACACTCGGACAGGGGTTAATGGCTACACCTTC

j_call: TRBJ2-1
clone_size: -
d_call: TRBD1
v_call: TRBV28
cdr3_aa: CASSLSGQGTYNEQFF
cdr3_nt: TGTGCCAGCAGTTTATCGGGACAGGGGACTTACAATGAGCAGTTCTTC

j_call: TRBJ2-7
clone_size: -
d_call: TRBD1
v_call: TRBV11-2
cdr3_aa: CASSEPGQGHTYEQYF
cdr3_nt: TGTGCCAGCAGCGAGCCAGGACAGGGACATACCTACGAGCAGTACTTC

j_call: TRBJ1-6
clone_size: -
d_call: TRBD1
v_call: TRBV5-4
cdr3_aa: CAGFNRGLGSPLHF
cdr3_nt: TGTGCCGGATTTAACAGGGGGCTCGGTTCACCCCTCCACTTT

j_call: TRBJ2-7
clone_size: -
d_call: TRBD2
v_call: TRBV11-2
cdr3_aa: CASRRSGSSSAYEQYF
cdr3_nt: TGTGCCAGCAGAAGGAGCGGGAGTAGTTCAGCCTACGAGCAGTACTTC

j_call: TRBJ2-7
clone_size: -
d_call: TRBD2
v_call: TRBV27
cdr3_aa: CASSSRGGGYHEQYF
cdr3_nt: TGTGCCAGCAGTTCCCGGGGCGGGGGGTACCACGAGCAGTACTTC

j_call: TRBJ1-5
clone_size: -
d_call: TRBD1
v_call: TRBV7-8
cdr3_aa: CASRFGTGTQGEPQHF
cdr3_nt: TGTGCCAGCAGGTTTGGGACCGGGACGCAGGGGGAGCCCCAGCATTTT

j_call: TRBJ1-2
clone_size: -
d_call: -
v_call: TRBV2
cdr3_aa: CASSEGTSPSYGYTF
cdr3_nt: TGTGCCAGCAGCGAGGGGACATCTCCCTCCTATGGCTACACCTTC

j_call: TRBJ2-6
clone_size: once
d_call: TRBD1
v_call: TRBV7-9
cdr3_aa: CASSFGTGGGSGANVLTF
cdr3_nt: TGTGCCAGCAGCTTCGGGACAGGGGGCGGAAGTGGGGCCAACGTCCTGACTTTC

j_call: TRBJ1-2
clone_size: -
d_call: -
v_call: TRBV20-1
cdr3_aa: CSASYNGYTF
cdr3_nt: TGCAGTGCTAGTTACAATGGCTACACCTTC

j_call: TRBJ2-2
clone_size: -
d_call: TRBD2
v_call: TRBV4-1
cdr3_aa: CASSRTTSVTSTGELFF
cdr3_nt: TGCGCCAGCAGCCGGACGACTAGCGTGACGTCCACCGGGGAGCTGTTTTTT

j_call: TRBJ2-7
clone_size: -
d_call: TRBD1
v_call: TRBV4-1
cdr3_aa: CASSYTQGMVHEQYF
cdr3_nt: TGCGCCAGCAGCTACACACAGGGGATGGTCCACGAGCAGTACTTC

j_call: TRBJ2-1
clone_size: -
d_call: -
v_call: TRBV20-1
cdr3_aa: CSARFSSEQFF
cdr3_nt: TGCAGTGCTAGGTTTAGTAGTGAGCAGTTCTTC

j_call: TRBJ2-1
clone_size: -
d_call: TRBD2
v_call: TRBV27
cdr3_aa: CASNRKGAGEGYNEQFF
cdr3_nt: TGTGCCAGCAACAGAAAAGGAGCGGGAGAGGGCTACAATGAGCAGTTCTTC

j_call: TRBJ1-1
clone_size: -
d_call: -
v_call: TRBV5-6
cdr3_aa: CASSFRQVRMNTEAFF
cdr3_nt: TGTGCCAGCAGCTTCCGACAGGTGAGAATGAACACTGAAGCTTTCTTT